This T cell receptor beta chain is drawn from a study of T cell responses to AZD1222 COVID-19 vaccine. Study conclusions and caveats: Among vaccine-associated CD4 TCRs, coverage spanned spike, with dominance at 160-218 and 743-854. Spike-specific TCR breadth rose after two AZD1222 doses, and depth rose as well.

The table came from immunoSEQ multiplex PCR; TCRdb's copy has only in-frame clones and leaves some out. Of 120,000 or so clones listed, roughly nine tenths are singletons. CDR3 length: 16 amino acids. Trimming removed 3 bases from V and 2 bases from J; junction bases left unmatched: 2. Germline CDR1 and CDR2: SEHNR and FQNEAQ (reference sequence). Comment on this clone: The target antigen is unknown.

The sequence came from an adult who received the AZD1222 COVID-19 vaccine. The chain combines TRBV7-9 with TRBJ2-6; 9 bases fit TRBD1. The sample in question was peripheral blood, obtained 28 days after the second AZD1222 dose. Here the CDR3 reads CASSLGQGTGANVLTF. In nucleotides, the CDR3 is TGTGCCAGCAGCTTGGGACAGGGAACTGGGGCCAACGTCCTGACTTTC. The entire variable domain, with the rest obtained from reference TRBV7-9 and TRBJ2-6, is as follows: DTGVSQNPRHKITKRGQNVTFRCDPISEHNRLYWYRQTLGQGPEFLTYFQNEAQLEKSRLLSDRFSAERPKGSFSTLEIQRTEQGDSAMYLCASSLGQGTGANVLTFGAGSRLTVL.